The sequence of this T cell receptor beta chain was determined in a study of CD8 T cells in Susac syndrome. Negative isolation yielded CD4+ and CD8+ T cells, and FACS enriched TEMRA cells. The RNA input was roughly 0.45 to 1 ug, and it was reverse transcribed with random hexamers. Amplification of TCR beta CDR3 by immunoSEQ multiplex PCR spanned 54 Vbeta and 13 Jbeta. TCRdb re-called the immunoSEQ multiplex PCR reads through MiXCR, storing one row per CDR3 protein. Altogether 150,000 to 180,000 distinct CDR3 sequences are present, 94% being singletons, with the ten largest covering just over 0.2%. Germline CDR1 is SGDLS and CDR2 is YYNGEE. CDR3 size: 13 residues. Trimming took 0 bases from V and 9 from J, leaving 10 bases between them.

The chain links TRBV9 to TRBJ1-5, with D unclear. The sequence derives from a human donor with multiple sclerosis. The sample was CD8+ T cells from PBMCs. As DNA, the CDR3 is TGTGCCAGCAGCGTAGACCAGCGGATGCCCCAGCATTTT. Translated, it gives CASSVDQRMPQHF.